A single sample is the source of the 10 T cell receptor beta chains below, sequenced in a study of identical twins. TCRdb analysed the 5' RACE reads with MiXCR anew, one entry per CDR3 protein. Here the sample spans 1.5 million to 2 million distinct CDR3 sequences, 25% to 35% being singletons. Specimen: cord blood. These receptors were taken from a newborn girl in good health.

This chain links TRBV20-1 with TRBJ2-1; TRBD2 matches at 11 bases. The J segment lost 10 bases and the V segment lost 3 bases, leaving 14 bases of the junction unmatched. This CDR3 spans 16 amino acids. CDR1 DFQATT and CDR2 SNEGSKA come from the germline V gene (reference sequence). Written as DNA, the CDR3 is TGCAGTGCTAGGAGGCAACTAGCGGGAGAAACCGGGGAGCAGTTCTTC. This sequence encodes CSARRQLAGETGEQFF.

The rearrangement joins TRBV20-1 to TRBJ1-2; 7 bases agree with TRBD1. The CDR3 loop spans 12 amino acids. V shed 5 bases and J 4 bases; nucleotides not matched to a gene: 4. Germline CDR1 and CDR2: DFQATT and SNEGSKA (reference sequence). The CDR3 loop is CSASRDSYGYTF. In DNA form, the CDR3 reads TGCAGTGCTTCCCGGGACAGCTATGGCTACACCTTC.

This clonotype was counted only a few times. V usage is TRBV3-1 and J usage is TRBJ1-4, with D tentatively TRBD1 (5 bases). Germline V gives CDR1 LGHDT, CDR2 YNNKEL (reference sequence). V gave up 0 bases and J gave up 8 bases, with 19 bases separating them. The CDR3 has 17 residues. The CDR3 DNA follows: TGTGCCAGCAGCCAAGACGTCGAGAGGAGGGGAAGGGAAAAACTGTTTTTT. Amino acid sequence: CASSQDVERRGREKLFF. Full variable domain (rest looked up from reference TRBV3-1 and TRBJ1-4): DTAVSQTPKYLVTQMGNDKSIKCEQNLGHDTMYWYKQDSKKFLKIMFSYNNKELIINETVPNRFSPKSPDKAHLNLHINSLELGDSAVYFCASSQDVERRGREKLFFGSGTQLSVL.

The chain recombines TRBV11-2 with TRBJ2-7; possible D gene TRBD2, 6 bases. CDR1 and CDR2 (germline): SGHAT, FQNNGV. V was trimmed by 6 bases and J by 10 bases, leaving 19 bases between them. The length of the CDR3 is 13 residues. The DNA for the CDR3 is TGTGCCAGCAGTCGAACTAGCTCCCGAGACCAGTACTTC. Amino acids: CASSRTSSRDQYF.

This rearrangement joins TRBV25-1 to TRBJ2-4; 10 bases are shared with TRBD2. The CDR3 runs to 15 residues. Trimming at V came to 1 base and at J to 13 bases, leaving 10 bases not matched to a gene. Germline V gives CDR1 MGHDK, CDR2 SYGVNS. The CDR3 coding sequence is TGTGCCAGCAGTGAATCTAGCGGGGGATTAAATGAGCAGTACTTC. Translating gives CASSESSGGLNEQYF.

This clonotype was seen ten or more times. In DNA form, the CDR3 reads TGTGCTAGTGGTTATTCCCCCCTAGCGGGGGGAGACAATGAGCAGTTCTTC. It translates to CASGYSPLAGGDNEQFF. J is TRBJ2-1 and V is TRBV12-5; 11 nucleotides match TRBD2. With V trimmed by 4 bases and J by 5 bases, 10 bases remained unmatched. The CDR3 is made up of 17 amino acids. Germline V gene data show CDR1 as LGHNT and CDR2 as FRNRAP.

V and J are TRBV5-1 and TRBJ2-3; TRBD2 matches at 9 bases. V lost 4 bases, J lost 4 bases, and 4 bases stayed unmatched. The CDR3 contains 14 residues. Germline lookup yields CDR1 SGHRS and CDR2 YFSETQ. CDR3 loop: CASSPSGAADTQYF. The CDR3 nucleotides are TGCGCCAGCAGCCCTAGCGGGGCTGCAGATACGCAGTATTTT. Full variable domain (rest looked up from reference TRBV5-1 and TRBJ2-3): KAGVTQTPRYLIKTRGQQVTLSCSPISGHRSVSWYQQTPGQGLQFLFEYFSETQRNKGNFPGRFSGRQFSNSRSEMNVSTLELGDSALYLCASSPSGAADTQYFGPGTRLTVL.

In its sample, this clonotype was seen a few times. The rearrangement joins TRBV7-8 to TRBJ2-5; D is undetermined. The CDR3 covers 14 residues. In germline, CDR1 is SGHVS, CDR2 FQNEAQ. V was trimmed by 11 bases and J by 1 base, leaving 17 bases between them. The CDR3, as DNA: TGTGCCTCCCTCAACGACCAGTTCCAAGAGACCCAGTACTTC. Translation gives CASLNDQFQETQYF.

The CDR3 region has the DNA TGTGCCAGCAGCTTAGTAGCAGCCCTAAACACCGGGGAGCTGTTTTTT. As protein: CASSLVAALNTGELFF. The gene calls are TRBV7-2 and TRBJ2-2; no clear D. This CDR3 comprises 16 residues. The germline V gene encodes CDR1 SGHTA and CDR2 FQGNSA. V dropped 1 base and J dropped 2 bases, with 11 bases sitting between them.

CDR3 DNA sequence: TGTGCCAGCAGTTACCTTGGGCAGACGAGCTCCTACGAGCAGTACTTC. Translated: CASSYLGQTSSYEQYF. The chain has TRBV28 and TRBJ2-7; D gene unclear. CDR1 is MDHEN, CDR2 SYDVKM, per germline. V dropped 4 bases and J dropped 0 bases, with 16 bases sitting between them. CDR3 size: 16 residues.